This T cell receptor (beta chain) was sequenced for a study of cytomegalovirus exposure and HLA in healthy donors. This clone has only a few counts. Its specificity is not known. Notes on the study in general: It was reported that TCR beta sequences correctly inferred the HLA-A and HLA-B alleles for most subjects.

The PCR ran on 60 Vbeta and 13 Jbeta primers. The assay was immunoSEQ multiplex PCR, and TCRdb's table has in-frame clones only and misses some. Of about 71,000 clones in the sample, approximately 63% are singletons; the top ten hold more than 7.5%. Germline V gene sequence: CDR1 SGHNT, CDR2 YYREEE (reference sequence). This CDR3 has 14 residues. J was trimmed by 4 bases and V by 4 bases; bases with no gene match: 6. This chain uses TRBV5-4 with TRBJ1-1; 8 nucleotides line up with TRBD1. This TCR was recovered from a woman in her 50s in good health and CMV-seropositive. Sequencing was performed on PBMCs. CDR3 DNA sequence: TGTGCCAGCAGCATCGGACAGGGAAGCACTGAAGCTTTCTTT. It translates to CASSIGQGSTEAFF.